Given below is one TCR beta chain in context. TCRdb's copy holds only in-frame clones and misses some; the assay was immunoSEQ multiplex PCR. The table records 1.6 million or so clones, about 98.5% of them present only once. This sample was taken from a study of shared clonotypes between healthy human individuals. The sample was naive CD4+ T cells sorted from blood. Subset here: CD45RA+ positively selected. The sequence derives from a man between 25 and 39 years old in good health.

The CDR3 DNA follows: TGTGCCAGCGCAGGGACAGGGGGCACTGAAGCTTTCTTT. This encodes CASAGTGGTEAFF. J is TRBJ1-1 and V is TRBV9, with 11 bases fitting TRBD1. Looked up from germline, CDR1 is SGDLS and CDR2 is YYNGEE. The CDR3 loop spans 13 amino acids. V lost 7 bases and J lost 4; bases outside the gene matches: 3.